This is a list of T cell receptor beta chains from one sample in a study of blood T cells in healthy people across ages. TCRdb re-derived calls from the 5' RACE reads in MiXCR, one entry per CDR3 protein. The sample holds fewer than 1 million distinct CDR3 sequences, under 45% seen once. Sequencing was carried out using blood. Receptor source: a man aged 60 to 69 in good health. Each CDR3 is given with its conserved first and last residue. Each record gives: V gene, D gene, J gene, clone size, CDR3 protein, CDR3 DNA. A D gene is named only where the DNA matches it firmly. Some rows mark clone size as missing; the rest say once, few, many or name a class of expanded clone.

TRBV21-1	NA	TRBJ1-5	NA	CASTLNRTGRKYSNQPQHF	TGTGCCAGCACCCTAAACAGGACAGGGAGGAAGTATAGCAATCAGCCCCAGCATTTT
TRBV7-2	TRBD2	TRBJ2-1	many	CASSLEGLNSYNEQFF	TGTGCCAGCAGCTTAGAGGGACTAAACTCCTACAATGAGCAGTTCTTC
TRBV20-1	NA	TRBJ2-1	NA	CSAYQESSYNEQFF	TGCAGTGCTTACCAGGAGAGCTCCTACAATGAGCAGTTCTTC
TRBV6-5	NA	TRBJ2-6	NA	CASSYSKRSGANVLTF	TGTGCCAGCAGTTACTCGAAGAGGTCTGGAGCCAACGTCCTGACTTTC
TRBV5-1	NA	TRBJ2-2	NA	CASSWGLTGELFF	TGCGCCAGCTCCTGGGGGTTAACCGGGGAGCTGTTTTTT
TRBV27	TRBD2	TRBJ2-4	NA	CASSYLRGGGKNIQYF	TGTGCCAGCAGTTACCTTCGAGGCGGGGGGAAAAACATTCAGTACTTC
TRBV30	NA	TRBJ2-5	NA	CAWSGRETQYF	TGTGCCTGGAGCGGAAGAGAGACCCAGTACTTC
TRBV5-8	NA	TRBJ2-3	NA	CASSLDGGTSTDTQYF	TGTGCCAGCAGCTTGGATGGAGGGACTAGCACAGATACGCAGTATTTT
TRBV4-3	TRBD2	TRBJ2-1	few	CASSLGLAGGLSFNEQFF	TGCGCCAGCAGCCTGGGACTAGCGGGGGGGCTTTCCTTCAATGAGCAGTTCTTC
TRBV7-9	NA	TRBJ1-2	NA	CASGPTGPQNYGYTF	TGTGCCAGCGGCCCCACCGGGCCTCAAAACTATGGCTACACCTTC
TRBV30	NA	TRBJ2-5	few	CAWSTSEGGAETQYF	TGTGCCTGGAGTACATCAGAGGGGGGAGCAGAGACCCAGTACTTC
TRBV5-6	NA	TRBJ2-7	NA	CASSRTPSSYGQYF	TGTGCCAGCAGCCGGACACCGAGCTCCTACGGGCAGTACTTC
TRBV2	TRBD1	TRBJ1-5	once	CASHLQGGLPQHF	TGTGCCAGCCACCTTCAGGGGGGGCTGCCCCAGCATTTT
TRBV3-1	TRBD1	TRBJ1-1	NA	CASTDRVNTEAFF	TGTGCCAGTACCGACAGGGTGAACACTGAAGCTTTCTTT
TRBV29-1	TRBD1	TRBJ1-5	NA	CSVSGQGGLYSNQPQHF	TGCAGCGTTAGTGGACAGGGGGGACTCTATAGCAATCAGCCCCAGCATTTT
TRBV5-6	NA	TRBJ2-3	few	CASSLGSEADTQYF	TGTGCCAGCAGCTTGGGTTCCGAGGCAGATACGCAGTATTTT
TRBV20-1	TRBD2	TRBJ2-3	NA	CSAPGTSGGARGFTDTQYF	TGCAGTGCTCCTGGGACTAGCGGGGGGGCGCGTGGCTTCACAGATACGCAGTATTTT
TRBV6-1	TRBD1	TRBJ2-5	NA	CASSGGQALETQYF	TGTGCCAGCAGTGGGGGACAGGCCCTGGAGACCCAGTACTTC
TRBV18	NA	TRBJ2-1	NA	CASSNSYNEQFF	TGTGCCAGCTCAAACAGCTACAATGAGCAGTTCTTC
TRBV7-9	NA	TRBJ1-6	NA	CASSSMGLSYNSPLHF	TGTGCCAGCAGTTCTATGGGACTAAGCTATAATTCACCCCTCCACTTT
TRBV11-2	TRBD1	TRBJ2-2	NA	CASSLVARGTGELFF	TGTGCCAGCAGCTTAGTCGCCAGGGGGACCGGGGAGCTGTTTTTT
TRBV20-1	NA	TRBJ1-4	NA	CSAIHGQLTTNEKLFF	TGCAGTGCTATACATGGACAGCTAACAACTAATGAAAAACTGTTTTTT
TRBV4-3	NA	TRBJ1-5	NA	CASSQEAGVGNQPQHF	TGCGCCAGCAGCCAAGAGGCGGGGGTGGGCAATCAGCCCCAGCATTTT
TRBV5-1	TRBD1	TRBJ1-5	few	CASSDGQGDQPQHF	TGCGCCAGCAGCGACGGACAGGGGGATCAGCCCCAGCATTTT
TRBV7-3	NA	TRBJ2-1	NA	CASSVGARNEQFF	TGTGCCAGCAGTGTAGGGGCCAGAAATGAGCAGTTCTTC
TRBV7-9	NA	TRBJ1-2	NA	CASSLSWQGYFGYGYTF	TGTGCCAGCAGCTTATCGTGGCAGGGTTATTTTGGCTATGGCTACACCTTC
TRBV7-2	NA	TRBJ2-1	NA	CASSPRVTSSYNEQFF	TGTGCCAGCAGCCCCCGGGTAACGAGCTCCTACAATGAGCAGTTCTTC
TRBV6-2/TRBV6-3	TRBD2	TRBJ2-3	NA	CASSYLAGVLDTQYF	TGTGCCAGCAGTTACCTAGCGGGGGTCTTAGATACGCAGTATTTT